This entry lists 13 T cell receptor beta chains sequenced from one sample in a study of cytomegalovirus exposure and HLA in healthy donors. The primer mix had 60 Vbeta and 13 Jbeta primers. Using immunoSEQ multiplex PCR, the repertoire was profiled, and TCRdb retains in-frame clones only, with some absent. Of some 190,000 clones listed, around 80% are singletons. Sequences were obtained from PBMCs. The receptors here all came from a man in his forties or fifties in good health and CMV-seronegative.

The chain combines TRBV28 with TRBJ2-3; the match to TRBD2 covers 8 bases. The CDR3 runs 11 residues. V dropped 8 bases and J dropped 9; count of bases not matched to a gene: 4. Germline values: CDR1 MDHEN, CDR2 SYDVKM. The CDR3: CASPGGGTQYF. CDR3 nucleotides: TGTGCCAGCCCCGGGGGGGGAACGCAGTATTTT.

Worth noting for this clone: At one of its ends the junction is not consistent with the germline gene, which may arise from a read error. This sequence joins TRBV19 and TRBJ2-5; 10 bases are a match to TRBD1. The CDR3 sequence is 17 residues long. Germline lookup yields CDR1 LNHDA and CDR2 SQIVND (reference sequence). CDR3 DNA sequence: TGTGCCAGTAGTCTAGACCCCGGGACAGGGGTGGCCGAGACCCAGTACTTC. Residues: CASSLDPGTGVAETQYF.

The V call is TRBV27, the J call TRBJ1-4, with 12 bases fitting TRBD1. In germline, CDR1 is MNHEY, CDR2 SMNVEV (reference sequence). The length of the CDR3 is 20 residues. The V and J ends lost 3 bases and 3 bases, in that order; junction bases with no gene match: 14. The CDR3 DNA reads TGTGCCAGCAGTTTCTACCCTATCGGGACAGGGGGCGCAGCTAATGAAAAACTGTTTTTT. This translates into CASSFYPIGTGGAANEKLFF.

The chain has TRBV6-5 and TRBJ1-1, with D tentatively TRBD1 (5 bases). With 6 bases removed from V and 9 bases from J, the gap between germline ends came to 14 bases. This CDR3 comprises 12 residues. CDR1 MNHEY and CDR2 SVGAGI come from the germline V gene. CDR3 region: CASSPDSLKAFF. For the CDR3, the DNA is TGTGCCAGCAGCCCAGACAGTCTGAAAGCTTTCTTT.

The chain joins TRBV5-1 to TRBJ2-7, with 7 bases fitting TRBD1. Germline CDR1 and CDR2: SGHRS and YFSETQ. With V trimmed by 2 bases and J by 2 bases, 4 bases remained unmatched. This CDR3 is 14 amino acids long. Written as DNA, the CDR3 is TGCGCCAGCAGCTTAAGGGACAGAACCTACGAGCAGTACTTC. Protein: CASSLRDRTYEQYF.

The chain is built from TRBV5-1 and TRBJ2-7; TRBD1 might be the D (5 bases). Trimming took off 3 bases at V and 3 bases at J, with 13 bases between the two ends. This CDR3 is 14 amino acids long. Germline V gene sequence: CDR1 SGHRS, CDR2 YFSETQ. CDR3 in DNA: TGCGCCAGCAGCTCTCAGGGAACAAACTACGAGCAGTACTTC. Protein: CASSSQGTNYEQYF.

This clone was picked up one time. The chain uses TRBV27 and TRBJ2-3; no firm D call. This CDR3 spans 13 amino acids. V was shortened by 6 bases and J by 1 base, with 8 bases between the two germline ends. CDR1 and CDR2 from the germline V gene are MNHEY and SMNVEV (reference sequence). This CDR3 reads CASSLPGTDTQYF. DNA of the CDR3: TGTGCCAGCAGCCTACCCGGCACAGATACGCAGTATTTT.

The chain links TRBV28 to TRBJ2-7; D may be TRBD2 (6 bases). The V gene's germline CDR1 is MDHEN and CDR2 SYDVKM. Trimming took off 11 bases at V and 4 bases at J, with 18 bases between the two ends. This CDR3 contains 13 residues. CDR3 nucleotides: TGTGCCTCCCAAGGGGCGGGAAGGTACGAGCAGTACTTC. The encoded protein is CASQGAGRYEQYF.

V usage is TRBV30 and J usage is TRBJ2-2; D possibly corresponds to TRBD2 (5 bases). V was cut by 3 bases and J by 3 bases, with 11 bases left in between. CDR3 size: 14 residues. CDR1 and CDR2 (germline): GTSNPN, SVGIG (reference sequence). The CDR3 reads CAWRVAWHTGELFF. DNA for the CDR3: TGTGCCTGGAGAGTAGCGTGGCACACCGGGGAGCTGTTTTTT.

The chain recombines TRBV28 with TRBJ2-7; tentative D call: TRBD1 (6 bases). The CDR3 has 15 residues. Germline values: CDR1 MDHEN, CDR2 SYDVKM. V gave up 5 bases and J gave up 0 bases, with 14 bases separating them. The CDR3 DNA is TGTGCCAGCAGTATCGCAGGGGTTAGCTCCTACGAGCAGTACTTC. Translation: CASSIAGVSSYEQYF.

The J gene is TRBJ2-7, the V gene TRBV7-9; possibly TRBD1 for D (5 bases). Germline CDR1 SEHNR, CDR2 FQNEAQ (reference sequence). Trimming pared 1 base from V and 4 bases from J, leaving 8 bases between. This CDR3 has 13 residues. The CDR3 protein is CASSLGSGYEQYF. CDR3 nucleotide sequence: TGTGCCAGCAGCTTAGGTTCAGGGTACGAGCAGTACTTC.

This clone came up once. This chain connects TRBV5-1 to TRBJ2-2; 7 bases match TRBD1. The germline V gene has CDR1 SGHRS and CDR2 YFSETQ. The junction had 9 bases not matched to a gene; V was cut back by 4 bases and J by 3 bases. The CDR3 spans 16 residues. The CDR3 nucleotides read TGCGCCAGCAGCCCTCGGACAGGTGCTGACACCGGGGAGCTGTTTTTT. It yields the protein CASSPRTGADTGELFF.

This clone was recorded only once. The DNA for the CDR3 is TGTGCCAGCAGTGAAGCCCGGGGTAGTTTTTCTTTACGAGAGACCCAGTACTTC. As protein: CASSEARGSFSLRETQYF. J is TRBJ2-5 and V is TRBV25-1; D perhaps matches TRBD2 (5 bases). The ends were cut back, 2 bases at V and 4 bases at J, with 23 bases in the middle. Germline loops: CDR1 MGHDK, CDR2 SYGVNS. CDR3 length: 18 amino acids.